A single sample is the source of the 23 T cell receptor beta chains below, sequenced in a study of control samples from healthy donors and cancer patients. Some clones are missing from TCRdb's copy, which holds only in-frame ones; the method was immunoSEQ multiplex PCR. The top ten clones hold approximately 2% of a sample with 150,000 to 200,000 clones, about 90% of them seen once. The material sequenced was blood. Receptors were obtained from a middle-aged woman in good health.

This chain links TRBV7-6 with TRBJ2-7, with 9 bases fitting TRBD1. The trim removed 4 bases at V and 10 bases at J, leaving 5 bases unmatched. The germline CDR1 and CDR2 sequences are SGHVS and FNYEAQ. This CDR3 has 12 amino acids. The CDR3 region has the DNA TGTGCCAGCAGCTCCTGGGACAGGGTTCAGTACTTC. Its translation is CASSSWDRVQYF.

This chain links TRBV19 with TRBJ2-1, with D possibly called TRBD1 or TRBD2 (5 bases each). The length of the CDR3 is 14 residues. Germline CDR1 LNHDA, CDR2 SQIVND (reference sequence). V was trimmed by 1 base and J by 3 bases, leaving 7 bases between them. In DNA form, the CDR3 reads TGTGCCAGTAGTATAGGAGGGGACTACAATGAGCAGTTCTTC. This encodes CASSIGGDYNEQFF.

The gene calls are TRBV29-1 and TRBJ1-1; D gene ambiguous. Germline lookup yields CDR1 SQVTM and CDR2 ANQGSEA. The V and J ends lost 1 base and 1 base respectively, with 13 bases between them. CDR3 length equals 15 residues. The DNA of the CDR3 is TGCAGCGTTGAAGCGGGTGCTTGGGGGAACACTGAAGCTTTCTTT. It is translated as CSVEAGAWGNTEAFF.

The V and J genes are TRBV5-1 and TRBJ2-2; a possible D gene is TRBD2 (5 bases). The CDR3 has 14 residues. Trimming cost V 6 bases and J 4 bases, with 13 bases left between them. Germline loops: CDR1 SGHRS, CDR2 YFSETQ. CDR3 in amino acids: CASTPRASTGELFF. CDR3 sequence (DNA): TGCGCCAGCACGCCGAGGGCGAGCACCGGGGAGCTGTTTTTT.

This clone has a single count. The chain links TRBV7-6 to TRBJ2-1; 10 bases agree with TRBD2. The CDR3 sequence is 16 residues long. V dropped 4 bases and J dropped 5; count of bases not matched to a gene: 8. The germline gives CDR1 SGHVS, CDR2 FNYEAQ. Here the CDR3 reads CASSSIAGGLHNEQFF. DNA for the CDR3: TGTGCCAGCAGCTCGATAGCGGGGGGCCTTCACAATGAGCAGTTCTTC.

The chain couples TRBV5-1 to TRBJ2-7; the D gene is possibly TRBD1 (7 bases). The CDR3 runs 14 residues. Deletions cut 0 bases from V and 4 bases from J, with 11 bases between. Germline CDR1 SGHRS, CDR2 YFSETQ. The CDR3 DNA sequence: TGCGCCAGCAGCTTGGGATCAGGGGGGTACGAGCAGTACTTC. It specifies CASSLGSGGYEQYF.

V gene TRBV13 combines with J gene TRBJ2-6; no clear D. CDR3 size: 16 residues. Germline assignment: CDR1 PRHDT and CDR2 FYEKMQ (reference sequence). The germline V and J ends were trimmed by 1 base and 0 bases, with 7 bases remaining between them. The CDR3: CASSLVANSGANVLTF. As DNA, the CDR3 is TGTGCCAGCAGCTTAGTAGCTAACTCTGGGGCCAACGTCCTGACTTTC.

The chain combines TRBV29-1 with TRBJ2-5, with 8 positions matching TRBD2. The CDR3 spans 12 residues. The germline gives CDR1 SQVTM, CDR2 ANQGSEA. V trimming: 8 bases; J trimming: 3 bases; junction bases outside the gene matches: 5. CDR3 sequence (DNA): TGCAGCTTCGGGGGGGCAGAAGAGACCCAGTACTTC. This gives the protein CSFGGAEETQYF.

The chain links TRBV5-4 to TRBJ1-2, with a tentative D call TRBD1 (6 bases). Deletions cut 4 bases from V and 7 bases from J, with 14 bases between. CDR3 length: 13 amino acids. CDR1 and CDR2 from the germline V gene are SGHNT and YYREEE (reference sequence). The CDR3: CASSPSGGPGYTF. CDR3 coding DNA: TGTGCCAGCAGCCCCTCGGGGGGGCCTGGCTACACCTTC.

The rearrangement links TRBV3-1 (or the pseudogene TRBV3-2) to TRBJ1-1; the match to TRBD1 covers 7 bases. CDR1 and CDR2 from the germline V gene are LGHDT and YNNKEL (reference sequence). CDR3 length equals 13 residues. Germline trimming cut 9 bases from V and 3 bases from J; bases unmatched to any gene: 7. In nucleotides, the CDR3 is TGTGCCAGTCGCAGGGGGGGGGACACTGAAGCTTTCTTT. Translation gives CASRRGGDTEAFF.

The rearrangement links TRBV10-1 to TRBJ2-5; possibly TRBD2 for D (7 bases). The V and J ends lost 8 bases and 3 bases respectively, with 13 bases between them. The CDR3 contains 13 residues. Germline CDR1 WNHNN, CDR2 SYGVQD (reference sequence). This CDR3 is CASRGAVEETQYF. CDR3 DNA sequence: TGCGCCAGCCGGGGGGCTGTTGAAGAGACCCAGTACTTC.

This clone was counted between two and nine times. This same CDR3 is encoded by further DNA sequences in the sample. The CDR3 region has the DNA TGCAGTGCTAGAGTCGGAGAGACCCAGTACTTC. Its translation: CSARVGETQYF. The V gene is TRBV20-1, the J gene TRBJ2-5; D remains unclear. The length of the CDR3 is 11 residues. Germline V gene data show CDR1 as DFQATT and CDR2 as SNEGSKA (reference sequence). V was cut by 1 base and J by 4 bases, with 4 bases left in between.

V gene TRBV19 combines with J gene TRBJ1-2; 8 bases match TRBD1. This CDR3 has 14 residues. The V gene end was trimmed by 7 bases and the J gene end by 4 bases; junction bases not matched to a gene: 8. CDR1 is LNHDA, CDR2 SQIVND, per germline (reference sequence). CDR3 protein: CASTPAGGSYGYTF. As DNA, the CDR3 is TGTGCCAGTACCCCGGCAGGGGGCAGCTATGGCTACACCTTC. Together with reference TRBV19 and TRBJ1-2, the CDR3 gives the full variable domain: DGGITQSPKYLFRKEGQNVTLSCEQNLNHDAMYWYRQDPGQGLRLIYYSQIVNDFQKGDIAEGYSVSREKKESFPLTVTSAQKNPTAFYLCASTPAGGSYGYTFGSGTRLTVV.

Details on this clone: In the same sample, other DNA sequences code for this CDR3. The V and J genes are TRBV6-5 and TRBJ1-2; D is perhaps TRBD1 (5 bases). Germline V CDR1 and CDR2: MNHEY, SVGAGI. V lost 0 bases, J lost 8 bases, and 10 bases lay in between. This CDR3 spans 13 amino acids. This CDR3 reads CASSYSAGYGYTF. CDR3 DNA sequence: TGTGCCAGCAGTTACTCCGCAGGGTACGGCTACACCTTC.

V usage is TRBV19 and J usage is TRBJ1-5; D ambiguous. The V end was cut by 1 base, the J end by 3 bases, with 7 bases between. CDR3 length equals 14 residues. CDR1 is LNHDA, CDR2 SQIVND, per germline (reference sequence). This CDR3 is CASSIGGNNQPQHF. The CDR3 DNA follows: TGTGCCAGTAGTATAGGAGGAAACAATCAGCCCCAGCATTTT.

This clone has only a few counts. The genes are TRBV18 and TRBJ2-3; 9 bases line up with TRBD2. The ends lost 2 bases at V and 6 bases at J; junction bases unmatched: 9. Germline CDR1 KGHSH, CDR2 LQKENI. This CDR3 is built from 16 residues. As DNA, the CDR3 is TGTGCCAGCTCACCATCGTTAGCGGGGGTGGCGGATACGCAGTATTTT. Amino acids: CASSPSLAGVADTQYF.

The table lists this clone with a count of one. V usage is TRBV6-1 and J usage is TRBJ2-1; 8 bases fit TRBD2. J gave up 7 bases and V 0 bases, and 8 bases lay outside the gene matches. The CDR3 is made up of 16 amino acids. Germline-derived CDR1 and CDR2 are MNHNS and SASEGT. CDR3 region: CASSEAVVAGLNEQFF. In DNA, the CDR3 is TGTGCCAGCAGTGAAGCCGTGGTAGCGGGGTTGAATGAGCAGTTCTTC.

As to this clone: Sequence at one end of the junction differs from germline and may be a read error. The chain carries TRBV3-1 (or the pseudogene TRBV3-2) and TRBJ1-3; tentative D call: TRBD1 (6 bases). The CDR3 spans 16 residues. The germline CDR1 and CDR2 sequences are LGHDT and YNNKEL (reference sequence). The CDR3 DNA reads TGTGCCAGCAACCAAGGGGGGGCTATCTCTGGAAACACCATATATTTT. Its protein product is CASNQGGAISGNTIYF.

The J gene is TRBJ1-2, the V gene TRBV6-1; tentatively, D is TRBD1 (5 bases). There are 15 residues in the CDR3. Germline V gene lookup returns CDR1 MNHNS and CDR2 SASEGT. With 3 bases removed from V and 6 bases from J, the gap between germline ends came to 17 bases. This CDR3 reads CASSDSGDWLDGYTF. The CDR3 DNA is TGTGCCAGCAGTGATAGCGGGGACTGGTTGGATGGCTACACCTTC.

The V call is TRBV10-3, the J call TRBJ2-5; TRBD2 is a possible D gene (6 bases). The germline CDR1 and CDR2 sequences are ENHRY and SYGVKD. The CDR3 totals 15 residues. V gave up 8 bases and J gave up 5 bases, with 21 bases separating them. CDR3 protein: CAISGGEGLGETQYF. CDR3 DNA sequence: TGTGCCATCTCCGGAGGGGAAGGGTTAGGGGAGACCCAGTACTTC.

V gene TRBV10-1 combines with J gene TRBJ2-5; 8 nucleotides agree with TRBD2. CDR1 and CDR2 (germline): WNHNN, SYGVQD (reference sequence). V lost 3 bases to trimming and J lost 5 bases; unmatched junction nucleotides: 8. The CDR3 contains 15 residues. Written as DNA, the CDR3 is TGCGCCAGCAGTGATGGAGCGGGGGCTTGGGAGACCCAGTACTTC. This translates into CASSDGAGAWETQYF.

The V call is TRBV6-4, the J call TRBJ1-2; TRBD1 aligns across 10 bases. From germline, CDR1 is MRHNA and CDR2 SNTAGT. CDR3 length: 17 residues. V shed 10 bases, J shed 5 bases, and the junction held 19 bases outside the gene matches. CDR3 amino acids: CATSGRDRGPLGYGYTF. The CDR3 coding sequence is TGTGCCACAAGTGGGAGGGACAGGGGCCCTCTGGGGTATGGCTACACCTTC.

The chain carries TRBV27 and TRBJ1-2; 7 positions match TRBD1. J lost 4 bases, V lost 8 bases, and 13 bases had no gene match. The CDR3 consists of 15 residues. Germline V gene data show CDR1 as MNHEY and CDR2 as SMNVEV (reference sequence). DNA of the CDR3: TGTGCCAGCCCCACCATGACGCCAGGGGGCTATGGCTACACCTTC. Translating gives CASPTMTPGGYGYTF.